The T cell receptor beta chain under discussion was sequenced for a study of T cells in Graves' hyperthyroidism and ophthalmopathy. Study conclusions and caveats: It was a median about 6.5 months before onset that the model predicted ophthalmopathy.

This CDR3 contains 14 residues. The germline V gene has CDR1 MDHEN and CDR2 SYDVKM. Trimming removed 5 bases at V and 2 bases at J, with 11 bases between. This clonotype was seen more than once but under ten times. Its specificity is not known. TCR beta CDR3 sequences were amplified from RNA transcripts. The HTBI primer set was used in a first-round RT-PCR of the TCR CDR3. One entry per CDR3 protein, called by TCRdb with MiXCR from the multiplex PCR reads. Of about 690,000 distinct CDR3 sequences in the sample, 17% were seen once. V gene TRBV28 combines with J gene TRBJ2-3; D ambiguous. The clonotype was recovered from a man aged 50 or older with Graves' hyperthyroidism. The sequenced sample was blood. DNA of the CDR3: TGTGCCAGCAGTACAACTTGGGCCACAGATACGCAGTATTTT. Its protein product is CASSTTWATDTQYF.